A selection of T cell receptor beta chains follows, all from one sample in a study of cytomegalovirus exposure and HLA in healthy donors. Some clones are missing from TCRdb's copy, which holds only in-frame ones; the method was immunoSEQ multiplex PCR. The sample lists around 120,000 clones, about 85% occurring once. The sample taken for sequencing was PBMCs. Receptors were obtained from a boy aged 5-17 years in good health and CMV-seronegative. Each CDR3 is given with its conserved first and last residue. A D gene is named only where the DNA matches it firmly. Clone size appears in some rows only: once, few, many, or a class for an expanded clone.

d_gene: .
j_gene: TRBJ2-2
abundance: .
v_gene: TRBV10-3
CDR3aa: CAISGTGRWSGELFF
CDR3nt: TGTGCCATCAGTGGAACAGGGCGGTGGAGCGGGGAGCTGTTTTTT

d_gene: .
j_gene: TRBJ2-1
abundance: .
v_gene: TRBV5-1
CDR3aa: CASSLVGGGTYEQFF
CDR3nt: TGCGCCAGCAGCTTGGTAGGAGGGGGCACGTATGAGCAGTTCTTC

d_gene: TRBD2
j_gene: TRBJ2-4
abundance: .
v_gene: TRBV7-8
CDR3aa: CASSLGLAGTKLDIQYF
CDR3nt: TGTGCCAGCAGCTTAGGACTAGCGGGGACAAAGTTAGACATTCAGTACTTC

d_gene: TRBD1
j_gene: TRBJ1-3
abundance: .
v_gene: TRBV6-1
CDR3aa: CASSESPGQLGNTIYF
CDR3nt: TGTGCCAGCAGTGAGTCTCCGGGACAGCTCGGAAACACCATATATTTT

d_gene: .
j_gene: TRBJ2-3
abundance: .
v_gene: TRBV10-3
CDR3aa: CAISEYRERSDTQYF
CDR3nt: TGTGCCATCAGTGAGTACAGAGAAAGATCAGATACGCAGTATTTT

d_gene: TRBD2
j_gene: TRBJ2-3
abundance: .
v_gene: TRBV5-1
CDR3aa: CASSGGGVTDTQYF
CDR3nt: TGCGCCAGCAGCGGGGGGGGTGTTACAGATACGCAGTATTTT

d_gene: TRBD2
j_gene: TRBJ2-2
abundance: .
v_gene: TRBV4-3
CDR3aa: CASSQDRGLAAITGELFF
CDR3nt: TGCGCCAGCAGCCAAGATCGCGGACTAGCGGCAATTACCGGGGAGCTGTTTTTT

d_gene: TRBD1
j_gene: TRBJ1-1
abundance: few
v_gene: TRBV4-3
CDR3aa: CASSQGDRGRTEAFF
CDR3nt: TGCGCCAGCAGCCAAGGGGACAGGGGACGGACTGAAGCTTTCTTT

d_gene: TRBD2
j_gene: TRBJ2-1
abundance: .
v_gene: TRBV9
CDR3aa: CASSVPSRGTSGRSYNEQFF
CDR3nt: TGTGCCAGCAGCGTACCATCCCGGGGGACTAGCGGGAGGAGCTACAATGAGCAGTTCTTC

d_gene: TRBD2
j_gene: TRBJ2-1
abundance: .
v_gene: TRBV14
CDR3aa: CASSDSSSGQLAGVNEQFF
CDR3nt: TGTGCCAGCAGCGATAGCTCCTCGGGACAACTAGCGGGAGTCAATGAGCAGTTCTTC

d_gene: .
j_gene: TRBJ1-1
abundance: .
v_gene: TRBV5-8
CDR3aa: CASSLEGVGNTEAFF
CDR3nt: TGTGCCAGCAGCTTGGAAGGGGTAGGGAACACTGAAGCTTTCTTT

d_gene: TRBD1
j_gene: TRBJ2-7
abundance: .
v_gene: TRBV5-4
CDR3aa: CASSPGQGLYEQYF
CDR3nt: TGTGCCAGCAGCCCGGGACAGGGACTATACGAGCAGTACTTC

d_gene: .
j_gene: TRBJ2-3
abundance: once
v_gene: TRBV5-1
CDR3aa: CASSKGLVTDTQYF
CDR3nt: TGCGCCAGCAGCAAAGGACTCGTTACAGATACGCAGTATTTT

d_gene: .
j_gene: TRBJ2-7
abundance: .
v_gene: TRBV6-7
CDR3aa: CASSYSLQASSYEQYF
CDR3nt: TGTGCCAGCAGTTACTCGCTGCAGGCCAGCTCCTACGAGCAGTACTTC

d_gene: TRBD1
j_gene: TRBJ2-1
abundance: .
v_gene: TRBV6-5
CDR3aa: CASSYLGSGQDNEQFF
CDR3nt: TGTGCCAGCAGTTACTTAGGCTCGGGACAGGACAATGAGCAGTTCTTC

d_gene: .
j_gene: TRBJ1-1
abundance: .
v_gene: TRBV19
CDR3aa: CASIDRIGTEAFF
CDR3nt: TGTGCCAGTATCGACAGGATCGGCACTGAAGCTTTCTTT

d_gene: .
j_gene: TRBJ2-5
abundance: .
v_gene: TRBV30
CDR3aa: CAWSVGQETQYF
CDR3nt: TGTGCCTGGAGTGTCGGCCAAGAGACCCAGTACTTC

d_gene: .
j_gene: TRBJ2-1
abundance: .
v_gene: TRBV7-3
CDR3aa: CASSLMAINEQFF
CDR3nt: TGTGCCAGCAGCTTAATGGCAATTAATGAGCAGTTCTTC

d_gene: TRBD2
j_gene: TRBJ2-5
abundance: .
v_gene: TRBV9
CDR3aa: CASSVNGLAGKETQYF
CDR3nt: TGTGCCAGCAGCGTAAACGGACTAGCGGGTAAAGAGACCCAGTACTTC

d_gene: .
j_gene: TRBJ2-3
abundance: .
v_gene: TRBV5-1
CDR3aa: CASRREWTAQGDTQYF
CDR3nt: TGCGCCAGCAGGAGAGAGTGGACAGCCCAGGGGGATACGCAGTATTTT